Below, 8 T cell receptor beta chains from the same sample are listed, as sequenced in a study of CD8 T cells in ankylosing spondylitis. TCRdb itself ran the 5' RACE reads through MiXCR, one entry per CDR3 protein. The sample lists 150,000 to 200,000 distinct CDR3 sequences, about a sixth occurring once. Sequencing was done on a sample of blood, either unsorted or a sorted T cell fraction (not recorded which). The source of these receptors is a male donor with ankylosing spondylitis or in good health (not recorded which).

CDR3 protein: CSVEGSGGSSYNEQFF. Written as DNA, the CDR3 is TGCAGCGTTGAAGGTAGCGGGGGGAGCTCCTACAATGAGCAGTTCTTC. V gene TRBV29-1 combines with J gene TRBJ2-1, with TRBD2 matching 10 bases. The ends lost 1 base at V and 0 bases at J; junction bases unmatched: 3. The CDR3 sequence is 16 residues long. Germline assignment: CDR1 SQVTM and CDR2 ANQGSEA.

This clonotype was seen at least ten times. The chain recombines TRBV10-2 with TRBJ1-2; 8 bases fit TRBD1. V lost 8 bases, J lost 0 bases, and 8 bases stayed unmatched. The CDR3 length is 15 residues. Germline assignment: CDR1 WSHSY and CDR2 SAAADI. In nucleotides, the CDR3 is TGCGCCAGCGGGGCAGGGGGCGAGACTAACTATGGCTACACCTTC. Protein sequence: CASGAGGETNYGYTF.

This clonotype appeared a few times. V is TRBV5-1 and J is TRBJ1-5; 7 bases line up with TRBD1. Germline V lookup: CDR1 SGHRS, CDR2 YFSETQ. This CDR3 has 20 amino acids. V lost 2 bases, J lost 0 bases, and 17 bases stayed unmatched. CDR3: CASSFKQGLGGPISNQPQHF. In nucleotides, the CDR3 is TGCGCCAGCAGCTTTAAACAGGGGCTAGGCGGGCCCATTAGCAATCAGCCCCAGCATTTT.

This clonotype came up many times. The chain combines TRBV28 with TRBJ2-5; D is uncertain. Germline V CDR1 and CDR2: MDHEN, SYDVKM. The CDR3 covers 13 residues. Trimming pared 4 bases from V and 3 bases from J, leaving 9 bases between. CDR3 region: CASSSNLKETQYF. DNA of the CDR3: TGTGCCAGCAGTTCGAACCTAAAAGAGACCCAGTACTTC. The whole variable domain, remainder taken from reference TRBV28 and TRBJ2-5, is DVKVTQSSRYLVKRTGEKVFLECVQDMDHENMFWYRQDPGLGLRLIYFSYDVKMKEKGDIPEGYSVSREKKERFSLILESASTNQTSMYLCASSSNLKETQYFGPGTRLLVL.

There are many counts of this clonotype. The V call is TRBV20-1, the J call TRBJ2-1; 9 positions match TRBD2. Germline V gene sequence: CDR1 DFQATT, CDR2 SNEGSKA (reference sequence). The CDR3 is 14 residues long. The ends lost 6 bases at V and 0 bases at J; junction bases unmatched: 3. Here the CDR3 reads CSASSGASYNEQFF. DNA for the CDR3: TGCAGTGCCTCTAGCGGGGCCTCCTACAATGAGCAGTTCTTC.

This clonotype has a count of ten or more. The chain's CDR3 is CASRDYSYEQYF. In DNA, the CDR3 is TGCGCCAGCAGGGACTACTCCTACGAGCAGTACTTC. V and J are TRBV5-1 and TRBJ2-7, with D maybe TRBD2 (6 bases). Germline CDR1 SGHRS, CDR2 YFSETQ. The CDR3 extends over 12 amino acids. V shed 5 bases and J shed 0 bases, with 6 bases lying between them.

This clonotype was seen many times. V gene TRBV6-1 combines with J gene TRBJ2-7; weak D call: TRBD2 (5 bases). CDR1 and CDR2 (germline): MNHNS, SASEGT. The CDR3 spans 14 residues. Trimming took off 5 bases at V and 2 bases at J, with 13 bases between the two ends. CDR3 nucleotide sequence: TGTGCCAGCAGTACGGGGATGAGGACCTACGAGCAGTACTTC. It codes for CASSTGMRTYEQYF.

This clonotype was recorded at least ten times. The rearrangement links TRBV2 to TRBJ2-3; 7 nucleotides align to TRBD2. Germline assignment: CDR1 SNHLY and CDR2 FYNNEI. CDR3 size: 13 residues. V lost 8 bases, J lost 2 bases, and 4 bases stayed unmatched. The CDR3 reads CASSSGPTDTQYF. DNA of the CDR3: TGTGCCAGCTCTAGCGGACCCACAGATACGCAGTATTTT.